Each of the 4 T cell receptor beta chains below was sequenced from the same sample in a study of blood T cell repertoires in COVID-19. Sequenced by immunoSEQ multiplex PCR; TCRdb stores in-frame clones only, minus some. Counted here are about 180,000 clones, approximately 85% occurring once; the ten biggest clones make up 9.8%. Sequenced sample: peripheral blood. These receptors all stem from a woman older than 75 with acute or convalescent COVID-19.

The rearrangement links TRBV7-7 to TRBJ1-4; 9 nucleotides line up with TRBD1. The V gene end was trimmed by 3 bases and the J gene end by 2 bases; junction bases not matched to a gene: 1. Germline V lookup: CDR1 SSHAT, CDR2 FNYEAQ (reference sequence). The CDR3 is made up of 15 amino acids. CDR3 amino acids: CASSFGTGTNEKLFF. The CDR3 bases are TGTGCCAGCAGCTTTGGGACAGGGACTAATGAAAAACTGTTTTTT.

The rearrangement links TRBV2 to TRBJ2-3, with 10 bases fitting TRBD2. The V segment lost 11 bases and the J segment 5 bases; nucleotides outside the gene matches: 10. The CDR3 runs to 14 residues. Germline V CDR1 and CDR2: SNHLY, FYNNEI. The CDR3 protein is CAAAKRGGGDTQYF. CDR3 bases: TGTGCCGCGGCTAAGCGGGGGGGCGGAGATACGCAGTATTTT.

The chain employs TRBV27 and TRBJ1-2; 7 bases align to TRBD1. CDR3 length equals 15 residues. Unmatched junction bases numbered 11, after V lost 4 bases and J lost 6 bases. Germline lookup yields CDR1 MNHEY and CDR2 SMNVEV (reference sequence). In nucleotides, the CDR3 is TGTGCCAGCAGTTCCCGGACAGGAGCGGGGGATGGCTACACCTTC. Translation gives CASSSRTGAGDGYTF.

The CDR3 loop reads CASSKEGDSASGANVLTF. The CDR3 DNA sequence: TGTGCCAGCAGCAAAGAAGGAGATTCGGCCTCTGGGGCCAACGTCCTGACTTTC. The chain employs TRBV21-1 and TRBJ2-6; the table calls TRBD2, which could not be checked here. TRBV21-1 is annotated as a pseudogene. The CDR3 sequence is 18 residues long.